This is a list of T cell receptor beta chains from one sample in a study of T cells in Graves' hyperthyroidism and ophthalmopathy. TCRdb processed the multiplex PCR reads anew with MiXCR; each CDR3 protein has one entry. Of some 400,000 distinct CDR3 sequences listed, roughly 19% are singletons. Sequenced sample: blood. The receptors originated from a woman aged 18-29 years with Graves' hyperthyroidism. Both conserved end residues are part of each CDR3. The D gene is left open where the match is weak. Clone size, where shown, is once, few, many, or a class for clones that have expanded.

CDR3aa: CASSYSVKNTGELFF; CDR3nt: TGTGCCAGCAGTTACTCTGTGAAGAACACCGGGGAGCTGTTTTTT; abundance: .; d_gene: .; v_gene: TRBV6-5; len: 15; j_gene: TRBJ2-2
CDR3aa: CSGSGTLGYTF; CDR3nt: TGCAGCGGATCCGGGACATTGGGCTACACCTTC; abundance: many; d_gene: .; v_gene: TRBV29-1; len: 11; j_gene: TRBJ1-2
CDR3aa: CASSRVGVMSYEQYF; CDR3nt: TGTGCCAGCAGTCGAGTGGGCGTCATGTCCTACGAGCAGTACTTC; abundance: many; d_gene: .; v_gene: TRBV7-2; len: 15; j_gene: TRBJ2-7
CDR3aa: CASSFSAFGLTDTQYF; CDR3nt: TGTGCCAGCAGCTTCTCGGCCTTCGGCCTCACAGATACGCAGTATTTT; abundance: .; d_gene: .; v_gene: TRBV7-3; len: 16; j_gene: TRBJ2-3
CDR3aa: CASTHGAAYEQYF; CDR3nt: TGTGCCAGCACCCACGGGGCCGCTTACGAGCAGTACTTC; abundance: .; d_gene: .; v_gene: TRBV12-3/TRBV12-4; len: 13; j_gene: TRBJ2-7
CDR3aa: CASSVEGVGHQHF; CDR3nt: TGTGCCAGCAGCGTAGAGGGGGTCGGCCACCAGCATTTT; abundance: many; d_gene: .; v_gene: TRBV9; len: 13; j_gene: TRBJ1-5
CDR3aa: CASRPTSGNEQYF; CDR3nt: TGTGCCAGCAGGCCAACTAGCGGGAACGAGCAGTACTTC; abundance: .; d_gene: TRBD2; v_gene: TRBV6-2/TRBV6-3; len: 13; j_gene: TRBJ2-7
CDR3aa: CASSGGLSYEQYF; CDR3nt: TGTGCCAGCTCAGGTGGCTTATCCTACGAGCAGTACTTC; abundance: many; d_gene: .; v_gene: TRBV18; len: 13; j_gene: TRBJ2-7
CDR3aa: CASSEPGQGASGYTF; CDR3nt: TGTGCCAGCAGTGAACCCGGACAGGGGGCTAGTGGCTACACCTTC; abundance: .; d_gene: TRBD1; v_gene: TRBV25-1; len: 15; j_gene: TRBJ1-2
CDR3aa: CASSFYPRDGRRSDYGYTF; CDR3nt: TGTGCCAGCAGCTTTTACCCACGGGATGGCAGGCGATCGGACTATGGCTACACCTTC; abundance: many; d_gene: .; v_gene: TRBV7-6; len: 19; j_gene: TRBJ1-2
CDR3aa: CASSPPGQETETQYF; CDR3nt: TGTGCCAGCTCACCACCGGGACAGGAGACGGAGACCCAGTACTTC; abundance: few; d_gene: TRBD1; v_gene: TRBV18; len: 15; j_gene: TRBJ2-5
CDR3aa: CASRQGGRWGNQPQHF; CDR3nt: TGTGCCAGCCGACAGGGGGGCCGGTGGGGCAATCAGCCCCAGCATTTT; abundance: many; d_gene: TRBD1; v_gene: TRBV12-3/TRBV12-4; len: 16; j_gene: TRBJ1-5
CDR3aa: CASSFHTGEAFF; CDR3nt: TGTGCCAGCAGTTTTCATACCGGGGAAGCTTTCTTT; abundance: many; d_gene: .; v_gene: TRBV6-5; len: 12; j_gene: TRBJ1-1
CDR3aa: CSARGVMSAGEGDTF; CDR3nt: TGCAGTGCTAGAGGGGTTATGTCGGCAGGGGAGGGGGACACCTTC; abundance: many; d_gene: .; v_gene: TRBV20-1; len: 15; j_gene: TRBJ1-2
CDR3aa: CASSSFSGIGGELFF; CDR3nt: TGTGCCAGCAGCTCTTTCTCAGGGATTGGCGGGGAGCTGTTTTTT; abundance: many; d_gene: .; v_gene: TRBV7-3; len: 15; j_gene: TRBJ2-2
CDR3aa: CASSPGLAMGKRETQYF; CDR3nt: TGTGCCAGCAGCCCCGGACTAGCTATGGGGAAAAGAGAGACCCAGTACTTC; abundance: many; d_gene: TRBD2; v_gene: TRBV7-3; len: 17; j_gene: TRBJ2-5
CDR3aa: CASTNYGQGMRNTEAFF; CDR3nt: TGTGCCAGCACTAATTACGGACAGGGGATGCGGAACACTGAAGCTTTCTTT; abundance: many; d_gene: TRBD1; v_gene: TRBV12-3/TRBV12-4; len: 17; j_gene: TRBJ1-1
CDR3aa: CAWSRTHPYEQYF; CDR3nt: TGTGCCTGGAGTCGGACCCACCCCTACGAGCAGTACTTC; abundance: few; d_gene: .; v_gene: TRBV30; len: 13; j_gene: TRBJ2-7
CDR3aa: CASSWQGSTGELFF; CDR3nt: TGTGCCAGCAGTTGGCAGGGAAGCACCGGGGAGCTGTTTTTT; abundance: many; d_gene: .; v_gene: TRBV27; len: 14; j_gene: TRBJ2-2
CDR3aa: CSVAYITEAFF; CDR3nt: TGCAGCGTTGCCTATATTACTGAAGCTTTCTTT; abundance: .; d_gene: .; v_gene: TRBV29-1; len: 11; j_gene: TRBJ1-1
CDR3aa: CASSQNPGETQYF; CDR3nt: TGTGCCAGCAGCCAAAACCCTGGGGAGACCCAGTACTTC; abundance: many; d_gene: .; v_gene: TRBV11-2; len: 13; j_gene: TRBJ2-5
CDR3aa: CASSVRTSGGYEQYF; CDR3nt: TGTGCCAGCAGCGTAAGGACTAGCGGGGGCTACGAGCAGTACTTC; abundance: many; d_gene: TRBD2; v_gene: TRBV11-2; len: 15; j_gene: TRBJ2-7
CDR3aa: CASSLQGAEAFF; CDR3nt: TGTGCCAGCAGCCTCCAGGGGGCTGAAGCTTTCTTT; abundance: many; d_gene: TRBD1; v_gene: TRBV11-3; len: 12; j_gene: TRBJ1-1
CDR3aa: CASLRDRELYGYTF; CDR3nt: TGTGCCAGTCTCCGGGACAGGGAGCTGTATGGCTACACCTTC; abundance: many; d_gene: TRBD1; v_gene: TRBV2; len: 14; j_gene: TRBJ1-2
CDR3aa: CASKTGVIITGELFF; CDR3nt: TGTGCCAGCAAAACAGGGGTTATAATAACCGGGGAGCTGTTTTTT; abundance: many; d_gene: TRBD1; v_gene: TRBV6-1; len: 15; j_gene: TRBJ2-2
CDR3aa: CASSSAFQETQYF; CDR3nt: TGTGCCAGCAGCTCGGCCTTTCAAGAGACCCAGTACTTC; abundance: .; d_gene: .; v_gene: TRBV5-6; len: 13; j_gene: TRBJ2-5
CDR3aa: CASALGNTDAFF; CDR3nt: TGTGCCAGCGCGCTAGGGAACACTGATGCTTTCTTT; abundance: .; d_gene: .; v_gene: TRBV12-3/TRBV12-4; len: 12; j_gene: TRBJ1-1
CDR3aa: CASSFYQGLLQETQYF; CDR3nt: TGTGCCAGCAGCTTTTACCAGGGACTGCTCCAGGAGACCCAGTACTTC; abundance: many; d_gene: .; v_gene: TRBV28; len: 16; j_gene: TRBJ2-5
CDR3aa: CASRDRVLSTGELFF; CDR3nt: TGTGCCAGCAGAGACAGGGTTCTTAGCACCGGGGAGCTGTTTTTT; abundance: many; d_gene: TRBD1; v_gene: TRBV27; len: 15; j_gene: TRBJ2-2
CDR3aa: CASRTDANQPQHF; CDR3nt: TGTGCCAGCAGGACAGACGCCAATCAGCCCCAGCATTTT; abundance: many; d_gene: .; v_gene: TRBV6-5; len: 13; j_gene: TRBJ1-5
CDR3aa: CASSVTGDEQYF; CDR3nt: TGTGCCAGCAGCGTAACAGGGGACGAGCAGTACTTC; abundance: many; d_gene: TRBD1; v_gene: TRBV9; len: 12; j_gene: TRBJ2-7
CDR3aa: CAISLQEQETQYF; CDR3nt: TGTGCCATCAGCCTACAGGAACAAGAGACCCAGTACTTC; abundance: many; d_gene: .; v_gene: TRBV10-3; len: 13; j_gene: TRBJ2-5